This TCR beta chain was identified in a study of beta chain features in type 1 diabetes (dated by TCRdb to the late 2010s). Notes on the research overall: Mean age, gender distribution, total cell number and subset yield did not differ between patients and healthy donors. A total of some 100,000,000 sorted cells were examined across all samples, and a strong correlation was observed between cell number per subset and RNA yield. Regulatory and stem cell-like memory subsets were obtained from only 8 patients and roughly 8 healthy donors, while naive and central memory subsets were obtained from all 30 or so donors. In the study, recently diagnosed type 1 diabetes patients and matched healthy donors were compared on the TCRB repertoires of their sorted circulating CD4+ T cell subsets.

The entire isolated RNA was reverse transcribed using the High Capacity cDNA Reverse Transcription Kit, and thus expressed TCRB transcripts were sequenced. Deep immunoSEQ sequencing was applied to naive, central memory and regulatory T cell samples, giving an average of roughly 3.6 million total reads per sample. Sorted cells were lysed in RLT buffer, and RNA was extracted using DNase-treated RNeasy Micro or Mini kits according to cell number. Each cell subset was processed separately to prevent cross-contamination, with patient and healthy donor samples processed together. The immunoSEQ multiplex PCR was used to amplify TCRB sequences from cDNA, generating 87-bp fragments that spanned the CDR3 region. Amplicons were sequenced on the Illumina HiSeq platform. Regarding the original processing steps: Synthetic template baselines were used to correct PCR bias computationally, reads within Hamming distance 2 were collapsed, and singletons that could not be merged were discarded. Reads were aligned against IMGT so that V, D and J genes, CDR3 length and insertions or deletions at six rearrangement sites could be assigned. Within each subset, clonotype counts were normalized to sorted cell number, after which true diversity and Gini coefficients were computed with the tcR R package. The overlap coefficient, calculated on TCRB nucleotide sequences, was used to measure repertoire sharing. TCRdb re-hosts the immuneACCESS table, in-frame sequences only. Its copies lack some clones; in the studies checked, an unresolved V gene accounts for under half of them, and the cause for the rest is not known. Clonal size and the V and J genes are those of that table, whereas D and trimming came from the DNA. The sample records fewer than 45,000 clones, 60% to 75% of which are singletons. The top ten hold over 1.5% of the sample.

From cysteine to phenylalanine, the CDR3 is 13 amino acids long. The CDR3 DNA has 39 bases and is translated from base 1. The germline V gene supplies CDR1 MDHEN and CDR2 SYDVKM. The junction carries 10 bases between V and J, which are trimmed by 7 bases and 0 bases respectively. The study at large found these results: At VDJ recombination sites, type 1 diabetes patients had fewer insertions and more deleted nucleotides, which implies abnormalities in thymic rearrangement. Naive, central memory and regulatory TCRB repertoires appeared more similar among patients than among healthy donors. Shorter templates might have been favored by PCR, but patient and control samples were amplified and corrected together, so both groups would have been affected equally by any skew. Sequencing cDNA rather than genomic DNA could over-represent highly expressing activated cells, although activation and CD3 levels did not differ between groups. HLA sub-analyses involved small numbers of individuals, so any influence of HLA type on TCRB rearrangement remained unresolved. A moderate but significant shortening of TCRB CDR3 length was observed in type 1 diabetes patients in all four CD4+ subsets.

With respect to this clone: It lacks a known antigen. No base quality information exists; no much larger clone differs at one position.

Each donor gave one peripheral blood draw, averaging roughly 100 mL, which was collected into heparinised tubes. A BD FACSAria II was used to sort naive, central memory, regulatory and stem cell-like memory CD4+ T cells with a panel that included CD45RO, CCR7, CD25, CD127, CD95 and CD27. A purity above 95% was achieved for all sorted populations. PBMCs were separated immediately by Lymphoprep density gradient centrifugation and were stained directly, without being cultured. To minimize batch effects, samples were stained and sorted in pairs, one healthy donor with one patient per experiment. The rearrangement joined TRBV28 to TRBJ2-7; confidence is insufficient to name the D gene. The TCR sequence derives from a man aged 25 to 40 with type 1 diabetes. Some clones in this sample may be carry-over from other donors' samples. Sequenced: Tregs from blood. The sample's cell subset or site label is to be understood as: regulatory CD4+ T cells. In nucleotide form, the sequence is TGTGCCAGCACCTACAGACCCTCCTACGAGCAGTACTTC. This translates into CASTYRPSYEQYF.